Each of the 7 T cell receptor beta chains below was sequenced from the same sample in a study of T cells in Graves' hyperthyroidism and ophthalmopathy. The TCR beta CDR3 regions underwent amplification using RNA transcripts as the source. HTBI primers were the set used in a first-round RT-PCR of the TCR CDR3. TCRdb re-called the multiplex PCR reads with MiXCR, one entry per CDR3 protein. Of about 600,000 distinct CDR3 sequences listed, 16% are singletons. The sample taken for sequencing was blood. The receptors derive from a woman in her thirties or forties with Graves' ophthalmopathy.

In this sample, this clonotype turned up many times. This rearrangement joins TRBV28 to TRBJ2-7; D remains unclear. Germline V gene data show CDR1 as MDHEN and CDR2 as SYDVKM. Trimming pared 4 bases from V and 5 bases from J, leaving 15 bases between. The CDR3 has 14 residues. The CDR3 nucleotides are TGTGCCAGCAGTTCCGGGCCCCAATACAACGAGCAGTACTTC. Translating it yields CASSSGPQYNEQYF.

The genes are TRBV28 and TRBJ2-7; 16 bases agree with TRBD2. CDR1 and CDR2 (germline): MDHEN, SYDVKM. V was pared by 5 bases and J by 7 bases, with 8 bases of the junction left unmatched. This CDR3 is built from 16 residues. The CDR3 nucleotides are TGTGCCAGCAGTCCGGGACTAGCGGGAGGGTCTCGAGAGCAGTACTTC. Its protein product is CASSPGLAGGSREQYF.

This clonotype was detected many times. The chain recombines TRBV28 with TRBJ2-7, with D possibly being TRBD2 (5 bases). This CDR3 has 12 amino acids. Deletions cut 6 bases from V and 4 bases from J, with 10 bases between. Germline V lookup: CDR1 MDHEN, CDR2 SYDVKM. The CDR3 spells CASRPSGYEQYF. Written as DNA, the CDR3 is TGTGCCAGCAGACCCAGCGGATACGAGCAGTACTTC. Full variable domain (outside the CDR3, taken from reference TRBV28 and TRBJ2-7): DVKVTQSSRYLVKRTGEKVFLECVQDMDHENMFWYRQDPGLGLRLIYFSYDVKMKEKGDIPEGYSVSREKKERFSLILESASTNQTSMYLCASRPSGYEQYFGPGTRLTVT.

This clonotype was seen at least ten times. The rearrangement joins TRBV3-1 to TRBJ2-5; the match to TRBD2 covers 16 bases. The germline V gene has CDR1 LGHDT and CDR2 YNNKEL (reference sequence). The ends lost 6 bases at V and 3 bases at J; junction bases unmatched: 7. The CDR3 spans 17 residues. The CDR3 DNA follows: TGTGCCAGCAGACCGGGACTAGCGGGAGGGCCTGAAGAGACCCAGTACTTC. As protein: CASRPGLAGGPEETQYF.

This clonotype was seen only a few times. V is TRBV4-2 and J is TRBJ1-1; 11 nucleotides line up with TRBD1. This CDR3 is built from 15 residues. Unmatched junction bases numbered 4, after V lost 0 bases and J lost 7 bases. Germline values: CDR1 LGHNA, CDR2 YNFKEQ. The CDR3 DNA follows: TGTGCCAGCAGCCAAGATCGGGGACAGGGGGTTGAAGCTTTCTTT. This sequence encodes CASSQDRGQGVEAFF.

At least ten counts were recorded for this clonotype. The chain recombines TRBV11-2 with TRBJ2-3; tentative D call: TRBD1 (6 bases). CDR3 length: 15 amino acids. Trimming took off 5 bases at V and 0 bases at J, with 12 bases between the two ends. Germline loops: CDR1 SGHAT, CDR2 FQNNGV. The CDR3 bases are TGTGCCAGCAGCCCACAGGGAATTAGCACAGATACGCAGTATTTT. Amino acid sequence: CASSPQGISTDTQYF.

This clonotype was picked up many times. The rearrangement joins TRBV5-1 to TRBJ1-1; D perhaps matches TRBD1 (5 bases). CDR3 length: 14 amino acids. Germline CDR1 is SGHRS and CDR2 is YFSETQ. Trimming removed 3 bases from V and 1 base from J, with 10 bases in between. The DNA of the CDR3 is TGCGCCAGCAGCTACCAAGGACAGAACACTGAAGCTTTCTTT. It encodes CASSYQGQNTEAFF.